This TCR beta chain was captured by sequencing in a study of blood T cells in healthy people across ages. The use of a sample-barcoded 5' primer and a J-beta primer mix characterized a second PCR of roughly 6 to 11 cycles. TCRdb re-called the 5' RACE reads with MiXCR, one entry per CDR3 protein. Of about 800,000 distinct CDR3 sequences detected, roughly 25% appear once; the ten largest clones hold 3% to 4%. This clonotype has a handful of counts. The antigen is undetermined. Trimming pared 5 bases from V and 8 bases from J, leaving 21 bases between. The CDR3 contains 15 residues. Germline V gene sequence: CDR1 LGHNA, CDR2 YSLEER. Overall study results and limits: Because donor CMV status was unknown, expanded clonotype changes were possibly confounded.

These records were also assigned to another study, of T cells of mothers and their children. From that report: Each 15 ul cDNA reaction used approximately 1.5 ug RNA; all RNA was used.

Sample: blood. The rearrangement joins TRBV4-3 to TRBJ1-2, with D perhaps matching TRBD1 (5 bases). This TCR came from a boy between 10 and 17 years old in good health. The CDR3 DNA sequence: TGCGCCAGCAGCTCCTACGTCAGGGACGGCCGGGGCTACACCTTC. Translated, it gives CASSSYVRDGRGYTF.